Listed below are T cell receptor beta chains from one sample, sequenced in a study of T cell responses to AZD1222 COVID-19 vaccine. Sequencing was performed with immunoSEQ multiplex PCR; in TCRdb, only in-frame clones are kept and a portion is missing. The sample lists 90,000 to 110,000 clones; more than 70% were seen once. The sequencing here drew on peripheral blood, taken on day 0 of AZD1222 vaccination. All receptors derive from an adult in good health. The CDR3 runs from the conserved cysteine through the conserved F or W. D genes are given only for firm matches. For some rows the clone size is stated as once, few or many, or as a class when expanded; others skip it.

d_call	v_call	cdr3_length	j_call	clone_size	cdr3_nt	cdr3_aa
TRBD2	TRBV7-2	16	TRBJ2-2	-	TGTGCCAGCAGCTCCGGTCTAGCGGGAATAACCGGGGAGCTGTTTTTT	CASSSGLAGITGELFF
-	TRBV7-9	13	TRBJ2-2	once	TGTGCCAGCAACATACAGGAGCTCGGGGAGCTGTTTTTT	CASNIQELGELFF
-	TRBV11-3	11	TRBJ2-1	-	TGTGCCAGCAGCCGGGACTATGAGCAGTTCTTC	CASSRDYEQFF
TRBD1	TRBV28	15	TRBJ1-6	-	TGTGCCAGCAGTTCCTCCGGACAGGGAAATTCACCCCTCCACTTT	CASSSSGQGNSPLHF
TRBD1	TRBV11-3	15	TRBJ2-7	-	TGTGCCAGCAGCCGGGGGACAGGGGGTTCCTACGAGCAGTACTTC	CASSRGTGGSYEQYF
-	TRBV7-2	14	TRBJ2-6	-	TGTGCCAGCAGCTTATATACTGGGGCCAACGTCCTGACTTTC	CASSLYTGANVLTF
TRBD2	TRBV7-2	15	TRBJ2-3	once	TGTGCCAGCAGTAAGCAGACTAGCGGGCGAAATACGCAGTATTTT	CASSKQTSGRNTQYF
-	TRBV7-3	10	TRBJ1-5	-	TGTGCCAGCAGCCCCTGGGCCCAGCATTTT	CASSPWAQHF
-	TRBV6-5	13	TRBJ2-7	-	TGTGCCAGCACCTCGGGACACCGCTACGAGCAGTACTTC	CASTSGHRYEQYF
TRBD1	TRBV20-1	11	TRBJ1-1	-	TGCAGTGCTATATTGACAGGGGCTGCTTTCTTT	CSAILTGAAFF
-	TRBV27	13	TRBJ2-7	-	TGTGCCAGCAGCCGGGTTCCCTCCTACGAGCAGTACTTC	CASSRVPSYEQYF
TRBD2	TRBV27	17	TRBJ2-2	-	TGTGCCAGCAGACGGACTAGCGGGAGGGCCGACACCGGGGAGCTGTTTTTT	CASRRTSGRADTGELFF
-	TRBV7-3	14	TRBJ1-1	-	TGTGCCAGCAGGGCGACCGTATTGAACACTGAAGCTTTCTTT	CASRATVLNTEAFF
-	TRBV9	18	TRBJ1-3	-	TGTGCCAGCAGCCCCCGACCTGGCAGGGTTGAATCTGGAAACACCATATATTTT	CASSPRPGRVESGNTIYF
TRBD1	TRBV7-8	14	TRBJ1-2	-	TGTGCCAGCAGCCAAGGGACAGGGCGGGATGGCTACACCTTC	CASSQGTGRDGYTF
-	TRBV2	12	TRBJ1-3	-	TGTGCCAGCAGTATCTTCGGGGACACCATATATTTT	CASSIFGDTIYF
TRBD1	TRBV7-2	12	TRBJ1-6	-	TGTGCCAGCAGCCCGGACAGGGGGCCCCTCCACTTT	CASSPDRGPLHF
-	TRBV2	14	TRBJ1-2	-	TGTGCCAGCAATTTGCAAGTCAGGGGCCAAGGCTACACCTTC	CASNLQVRGQGYTF
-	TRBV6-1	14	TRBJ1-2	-	TGTGCCAGCAGTGAACCGGGACAAATATATGGCTACACCTTC	CASSEPGQIYGYTF
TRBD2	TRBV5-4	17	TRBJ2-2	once	TGTGCCAGCAGCCAACTCTCAAGGACTAGCGGGAGTGGGGAGCTGTTTTTT	CASSQLSRTSGSGELFF
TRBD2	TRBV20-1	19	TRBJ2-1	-	TGCAGTGCTAGTGGAGGTTTAGGGACTAGCGGGAGGGCCCAGGGTGAGCAGTTCTTC	CSASGGLGTSGRAQGEQFF
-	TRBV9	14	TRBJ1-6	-	TGTGCCAGCAGCCCAGGGATGGGGAATTCACCCCTCCACTTT	CASSPGMGNSPLHF
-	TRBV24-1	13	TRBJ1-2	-	TGTGCCACCAGTGATCGGACAACGGGCGGCTACACCTTC	CATSDRTTGGYTF
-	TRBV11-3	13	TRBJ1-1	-	TGTGCCAGCAGCTTAGAACAGGACACTGAAGCTTTCTTT	CASSLEQDTEAFF
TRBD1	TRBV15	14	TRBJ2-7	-	TGTGCCACCAGCAGAGGGACAGGGACCTACGAGCAGTACTTC	CATSRGTGTYEQYF
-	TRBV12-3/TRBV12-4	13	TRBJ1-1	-	TGTGCCAGCATCCTAGGGTGGGGAAATGAAGCTTTCTTT	CASILGWGNEAFF
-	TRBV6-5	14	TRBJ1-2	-	TGTGCCAGCAGTTACCGGGACACAAGCTATGGCTACACCTTC	CASSYRDTSYGYTF
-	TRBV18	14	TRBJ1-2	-	TGTGCCAGCTCACCGACAGAGACCAGCAATGGCTACACCTTC	CASSPTETSNGYTF
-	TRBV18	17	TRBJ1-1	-	TGTGCCAGCTCACCGAGGTTCCCTCCAGGGCAGAACACTGAAGCTTTCTTT	CASSPRFPPGQNTEAFF
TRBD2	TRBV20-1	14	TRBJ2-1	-	TGCAGTGCTAGTCCTAGCGGGTCCTACAATGAGCAGTTCTTC	CSASPSGSYNEQFF
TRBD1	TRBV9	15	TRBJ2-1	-	TGTGCCAGCAGCGTAGGCTCAGGGGGTTACAATGAGCAGTTCTTC	CASSVGSGGYNEQFF
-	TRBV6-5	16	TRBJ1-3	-	TGTGCCAGCAGTTACTCTCGGACGAACTCTGGAAACACCATATATTTT	CASSYSRTNSGNTIYF
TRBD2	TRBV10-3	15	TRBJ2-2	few	TGTGCCATCAGTGATCTAGCGGGAGCCACCGGGGAGCTGTTTTTT	CAISDLAGATGELFF
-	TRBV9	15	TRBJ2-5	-	TGTGCCAGCAGCCCCCCAAGGGGTGGACAAGAGACCCAGTACTTC	CASSPPRGGQETQYF
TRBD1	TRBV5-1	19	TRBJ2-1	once	TGCGCCAGCAGCAACAAGCAGGGACAGGTAATAACGAACTACAATGAGCAGTTCTTC	CASSNKQGQVITNYNEQFF
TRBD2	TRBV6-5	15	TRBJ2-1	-	TGTGCCAGCAGTTACCGGTGGCAGGGAGGGGATGAGCAGTTCTTC	CASSYRWQGGDEQFF
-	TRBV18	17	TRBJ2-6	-	TGTGCCAGCTCACCACCGAAAGGGAACTCTGGGGCCAACGTCCTGACTTTC	CASSPPKGNSGANVLTF
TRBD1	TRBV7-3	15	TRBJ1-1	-	TGTGCCAGCAGCTTCCCGGGACAGGGTTTCACTGAAGCTTTCTTT	CASSFPGQGFTEAFF
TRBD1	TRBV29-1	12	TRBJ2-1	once	TGCAGCGCCGGGACAGGGATAGGCGAGCAGTTCTTC	CSAGTGIGEQFF
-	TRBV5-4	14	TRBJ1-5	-	TGTGCCAGCAGCTTGGGGGGTCCCAATCAGCCCCAGCATTTT	CASSLGGPNQPQHF
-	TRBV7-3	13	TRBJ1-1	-	TGTGCCAGCAGCCAGACAGTGAACACTGAAGCTTTCTTT	CASSQTVNTEAFF
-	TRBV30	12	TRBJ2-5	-	TGTGCCTGGAGGCTGGGAGGAGAGACCCAGTACTTC	CAWRLGGETQYF
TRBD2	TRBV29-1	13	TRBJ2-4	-	TGCAGCGCCGCACTAGCGGGAGGAGGCATTCAGTACTTC	CSAALAGGGIQYF
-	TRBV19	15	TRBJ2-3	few	TGTGCCAGTAGTCCTCGACAGATATCGGCAGATACGCAGTATTTT	CASSPRQISADTQYF
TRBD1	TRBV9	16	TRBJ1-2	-	TGTGCCAGCAGCGTGACCGGGGACAGCTTACTTGGAGGCTACACCTTC	CASSVTGDSLLGGYTF
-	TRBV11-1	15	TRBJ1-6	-	TGTGCCAGCAGCCCGAGACAGGCTGATAATTCACCCCTCCACTTT	CASSPRQADNSPLHF
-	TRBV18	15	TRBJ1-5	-	TGTGCCAGCTCACCGGCGGGCCGCCTCAATCAGCCCCAGCATTTT	CASSPAGRLNQPQHF
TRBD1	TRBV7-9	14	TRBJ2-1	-	TGTGCCAGCAGCAATAGACAGGGGGTTAATGAGCAGTTCTTC	CASSNRQGVNEQFF
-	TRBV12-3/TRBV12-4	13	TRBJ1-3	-	TGTGCCAGCAGCGACATGTCTGGAAACACCATATATTTT	CASSDMSGNTIYF
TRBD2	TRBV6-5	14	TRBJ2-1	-	TGTGCCTCCCGGACGACTAGCGGCTACAATGAGCAGTTCTTC	CASRTTSGYNEQFF
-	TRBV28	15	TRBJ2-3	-	TGTGCCAGCAGTTCCCCCTCTCCCGGCACAGATACGCAGTATTTT	CASSSPSPGTDTQYF
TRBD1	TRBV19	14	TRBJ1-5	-	TGTGCCAGTAGTATCCACAGGGGAGATCAGCCCCAGCATTTT	CASSIHRGDQPQHF
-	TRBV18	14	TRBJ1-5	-	TGTGCCAGCACTCATGGCAGGGGTAATCAGCCCCAGCATTTT	CASTHGRGNQPQHF